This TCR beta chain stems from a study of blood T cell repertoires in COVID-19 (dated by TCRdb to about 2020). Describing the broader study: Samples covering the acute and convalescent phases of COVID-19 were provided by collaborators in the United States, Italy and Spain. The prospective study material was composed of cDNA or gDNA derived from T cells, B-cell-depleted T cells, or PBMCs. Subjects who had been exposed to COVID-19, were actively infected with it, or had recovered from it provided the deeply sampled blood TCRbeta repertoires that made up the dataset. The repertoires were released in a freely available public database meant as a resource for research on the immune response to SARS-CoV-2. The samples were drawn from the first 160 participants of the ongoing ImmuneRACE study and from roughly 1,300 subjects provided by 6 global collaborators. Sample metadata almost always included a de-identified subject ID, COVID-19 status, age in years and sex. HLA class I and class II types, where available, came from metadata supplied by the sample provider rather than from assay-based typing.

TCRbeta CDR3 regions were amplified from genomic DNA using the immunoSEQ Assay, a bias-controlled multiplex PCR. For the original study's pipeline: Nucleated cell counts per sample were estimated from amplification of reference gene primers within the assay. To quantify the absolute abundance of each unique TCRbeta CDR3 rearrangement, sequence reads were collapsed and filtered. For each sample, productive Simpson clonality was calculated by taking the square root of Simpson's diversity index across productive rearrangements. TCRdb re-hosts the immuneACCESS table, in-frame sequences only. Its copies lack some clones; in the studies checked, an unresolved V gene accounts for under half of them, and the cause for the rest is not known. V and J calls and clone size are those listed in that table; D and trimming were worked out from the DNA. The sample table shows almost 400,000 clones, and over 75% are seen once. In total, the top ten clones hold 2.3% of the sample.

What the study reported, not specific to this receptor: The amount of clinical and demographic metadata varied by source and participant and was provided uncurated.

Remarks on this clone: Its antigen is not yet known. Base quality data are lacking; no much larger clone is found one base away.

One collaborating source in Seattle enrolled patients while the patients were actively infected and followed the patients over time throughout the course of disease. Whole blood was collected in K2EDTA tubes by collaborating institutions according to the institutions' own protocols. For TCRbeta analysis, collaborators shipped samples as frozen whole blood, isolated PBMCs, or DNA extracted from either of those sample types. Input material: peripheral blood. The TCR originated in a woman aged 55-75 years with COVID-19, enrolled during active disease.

The nucleotide sequence is TGTGCCAGCAGCTTAAATACTCCGAACACTGAAGCTTTCTTT. Its protein product is CASSLNTPNTEAFF. The chain employs TRBV7-8 and TRBJ1-1, with an unclear D gene assignment. Spanning cysteine to phenylalanine, the CDR3 consists of 14 amino acids. Kept here is only the CDR3 DNA, which spans 42 bases and is read in frame from base 1. V and J lose 2 bases and 1 base, and a span of 8 bases separates them. For CDR1 and CDR2, the germline V gene lists SGHVS and FQNEAQ.